This TCR beta chain emerged from a study of beta chain features in type 1 diabetes. As every portion of the isolated RNA was reverse transcribed, the sequencing read expressed TCRB transcripts. Libraries were prepared by immunoSEQ multiplex PCR; TCRdb keeps only in-frame clonotypes and omits some of them. The sample contains 400,000 to 450,000 clones, over 11% of which appear only once. Study-wide results and limits: Healthy donors had naive, central memory and Treg TCRB repertoires that appeared less similar than those seen among patients. Shorter TCRB CDR3s, moderately but significantly so, marked every one of the four CD4+ subsets in Type 1 diabetes patients.

This clone was detected a few times. The target antigen is unknown. The germline gives CDR1 SGHTA, CDR2 FQGNSA. J gave up 5 bases and V 0 bases, and 8 bases lay outside the gene matches. The CDR3 consists of 16 residues. Each of the CD4+ naive, central memory, regulatory and stem cell-like memory populations was sorted via CD45RO/CCR7/CD25/CD127/CD95/CD27. This clonotype was sampled from a man younger than 40 in good health. V and J are TRBV7-2 and TRBJ2-5; TRBD1 matches 8 bases. Sequencing was done on a sample of naive CD4+ T cells from blood. The CDR3 sequence: CASSLAPGRGRETQYF. For the CDR3, the DNA is TGTGCCAGCAGCTTAGCGCCTGGCAGGGGGCGGGAGACCCAGTACTTC.